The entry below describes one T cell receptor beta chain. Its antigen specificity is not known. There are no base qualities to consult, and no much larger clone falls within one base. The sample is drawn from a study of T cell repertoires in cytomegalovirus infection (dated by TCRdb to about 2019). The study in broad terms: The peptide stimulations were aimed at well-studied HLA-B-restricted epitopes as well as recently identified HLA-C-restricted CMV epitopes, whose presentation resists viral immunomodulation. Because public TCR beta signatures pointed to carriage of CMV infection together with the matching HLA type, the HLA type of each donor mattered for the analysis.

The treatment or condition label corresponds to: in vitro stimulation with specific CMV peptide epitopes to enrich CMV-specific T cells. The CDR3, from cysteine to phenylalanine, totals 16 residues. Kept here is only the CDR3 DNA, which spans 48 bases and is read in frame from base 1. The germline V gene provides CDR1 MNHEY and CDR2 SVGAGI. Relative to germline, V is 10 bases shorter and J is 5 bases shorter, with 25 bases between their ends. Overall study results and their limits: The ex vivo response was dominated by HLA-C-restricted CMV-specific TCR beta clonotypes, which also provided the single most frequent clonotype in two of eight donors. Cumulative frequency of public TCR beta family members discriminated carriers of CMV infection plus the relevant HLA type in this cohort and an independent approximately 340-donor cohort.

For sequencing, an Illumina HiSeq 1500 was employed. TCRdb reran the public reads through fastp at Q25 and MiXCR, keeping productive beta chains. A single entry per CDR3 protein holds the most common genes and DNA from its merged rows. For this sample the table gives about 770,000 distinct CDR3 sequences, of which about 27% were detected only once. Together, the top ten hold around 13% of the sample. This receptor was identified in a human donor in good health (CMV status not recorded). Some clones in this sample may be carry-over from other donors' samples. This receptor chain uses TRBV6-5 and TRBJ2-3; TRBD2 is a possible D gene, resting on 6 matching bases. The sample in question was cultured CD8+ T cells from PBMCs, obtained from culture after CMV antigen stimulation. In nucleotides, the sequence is TGTGCCACTGAGCCCGGTATGCGGGGCCTTGGAGATACGCAGTATTTT. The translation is CATEPGMRGLGDTQYF.